This TCR beta chain was retrieved from a study of breast tumors, draining lymph nodes, adjacent tissues. General study results and limits: Luminal-like breast cancer showed significantly greater tumor-nontumor repertoire similarity than basal-like breast cancer did. That most tumor T cells come from lymph nodes remained unproven. Tumors had less TCR diversity than lymph nodes, more than nontumor tissue. The data were judged consistent with most tumor T cells coming from lymph node and expanding in tumor.

Germline loops: CDR1 SEHNR, CDR2 FQNEAQ (reference sequence). This CDR3 is built from 14 residues. V lost 5 bases and J lost 3, with 14 bases in between. TCRdb processed the multiplex PCR reads anew with MiXCR; each CDR3 protein has one entry. In the table there are fewer than 30,000 distinct CDR3 sequences, roughly three quarters of which are singletons. Concerning this clonotype: Its antigen is not known.

This receptor was obtained from a female donor with breast cancer. Some clones in this sample may be carry-over from other donors' samples. The chain uses TRBV7-9 and TRBJ2-7, with a tentative D call TRBD1 (6 bases). The sequencing input was tumor-adjacent breast tissue. The CDR3 nucleotides read TGTGCCAGCAGCATACAGGGTTTGGGCTACGAGCAGTACTTC. It translates to CASSIQGLGYEQYF.